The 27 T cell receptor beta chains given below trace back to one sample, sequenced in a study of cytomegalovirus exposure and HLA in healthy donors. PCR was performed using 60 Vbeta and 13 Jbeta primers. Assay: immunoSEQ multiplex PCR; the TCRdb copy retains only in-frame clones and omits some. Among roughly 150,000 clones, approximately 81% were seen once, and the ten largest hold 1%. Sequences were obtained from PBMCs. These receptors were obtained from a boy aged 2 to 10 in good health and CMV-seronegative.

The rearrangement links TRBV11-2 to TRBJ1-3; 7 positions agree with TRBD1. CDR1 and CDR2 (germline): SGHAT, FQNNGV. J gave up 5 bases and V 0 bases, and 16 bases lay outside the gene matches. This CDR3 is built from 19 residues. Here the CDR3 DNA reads TGTGCCAGCAGCTTAGATCTGAGACAGGGCTATCTTCGGAGAAACACCATATATTTT. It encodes CASSLDLRQGYLRRNTIYF.

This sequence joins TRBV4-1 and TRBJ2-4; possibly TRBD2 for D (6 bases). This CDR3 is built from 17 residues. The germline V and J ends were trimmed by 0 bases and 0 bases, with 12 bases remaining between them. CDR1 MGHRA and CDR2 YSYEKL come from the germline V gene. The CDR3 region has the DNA TGCGCCAGCAGCCAAGATGCAGCGGGTCTAGCCAAAAACATTCAGTACTTC. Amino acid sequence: CASSQDAAGLAKNIQYF.

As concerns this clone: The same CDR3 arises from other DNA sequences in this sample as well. The CDR3 loop reads CASSVYRGGYEKLFF. For the CDR3, the DNA is TGTGCCAGCAGTGTTTACCGAGGGGGCTACGAAAAACTGTTTTTT. This chain uses TRBV7-9 with TRBJ1-4, with TRBD1 identical over 7 bases. The germline V gene has CDR1 SEHNR and CDR2 FQNEAQ (reference sequence). The trim removed 6 bases at V and 8 bases at J, leaving 12 bases unmatched. The CDR3 is 15 residues long.

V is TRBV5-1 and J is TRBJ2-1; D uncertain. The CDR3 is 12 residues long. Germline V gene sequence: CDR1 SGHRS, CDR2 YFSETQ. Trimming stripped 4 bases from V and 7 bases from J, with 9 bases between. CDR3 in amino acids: CASSTLDNEQFF. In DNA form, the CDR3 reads TGCGCCAGCAGCACCTTAGATAATGAGCAGTTCTTC.

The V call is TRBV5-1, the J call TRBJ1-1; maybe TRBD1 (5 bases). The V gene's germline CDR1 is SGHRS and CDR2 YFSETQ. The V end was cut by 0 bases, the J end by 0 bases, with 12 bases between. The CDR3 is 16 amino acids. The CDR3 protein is CASSLGPTGLNTEAFF. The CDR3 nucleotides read TGCGCCAGCAGCTTGGGGCCCACAGGACTGAACACTGAAGCTTTCTTT.

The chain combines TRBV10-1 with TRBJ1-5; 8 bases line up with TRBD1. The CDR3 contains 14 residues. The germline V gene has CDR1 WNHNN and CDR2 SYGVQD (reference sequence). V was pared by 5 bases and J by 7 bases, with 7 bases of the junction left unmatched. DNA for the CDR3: TGCGCCAGCAGTTCGGGACAGGCTGGCCAGCCCCAGCATTTT. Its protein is CASSSGQAGQPQHF.

CDR3 nucleotide sequence: TGTGCCAGCAGCGGCCGGGACAGCGCGAACACCGGGGAGCTGTTTTTT. Its protein product is CASSGRDSANTGELFF. The rearrangement links TRBV7-3 to TRBJ2-2, with 7 bases fitting TRBD1. This CDR3 contains 16 residues. Germline V CDR1 and CDR2: SGHTA, FQGTGA. Unmatched junction bases numbered 6, after V lost 5 bases and J lost 0 bases.

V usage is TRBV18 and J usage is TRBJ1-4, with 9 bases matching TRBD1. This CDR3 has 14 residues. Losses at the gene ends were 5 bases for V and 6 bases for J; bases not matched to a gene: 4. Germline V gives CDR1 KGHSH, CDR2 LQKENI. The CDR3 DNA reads TGTGCCAGCTCAAGACGACAGGGGGATGAAAAACTGTTTTTT. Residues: CASSRRQGDEKLFF.

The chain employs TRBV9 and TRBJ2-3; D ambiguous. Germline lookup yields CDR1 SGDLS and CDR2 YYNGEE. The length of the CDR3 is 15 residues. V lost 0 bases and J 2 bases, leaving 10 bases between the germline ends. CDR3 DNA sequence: TGTGCCAGCAGCGTAGCTCCGACTGTCACAGATACGCAGTATTTT. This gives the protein CASSVAPTVTDTQYF.

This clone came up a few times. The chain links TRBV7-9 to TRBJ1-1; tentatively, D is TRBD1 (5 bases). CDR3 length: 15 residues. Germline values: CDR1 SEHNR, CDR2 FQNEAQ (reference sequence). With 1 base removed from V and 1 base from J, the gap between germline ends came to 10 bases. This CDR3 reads CASSLVAGSNTEAFF. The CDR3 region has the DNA TGTGCCAGCAGCTTAGTTGCAGGGTCGAACACTGAAGCTTTCTTT.

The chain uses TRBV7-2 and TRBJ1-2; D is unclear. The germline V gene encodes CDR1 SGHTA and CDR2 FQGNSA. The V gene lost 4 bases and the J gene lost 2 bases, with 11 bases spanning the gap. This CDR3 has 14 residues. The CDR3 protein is CASSWPAGNYGYTF. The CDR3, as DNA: TGTGCCAGCAGCTGGCCTGCGGGGAACTATGGCTACACCTTC.

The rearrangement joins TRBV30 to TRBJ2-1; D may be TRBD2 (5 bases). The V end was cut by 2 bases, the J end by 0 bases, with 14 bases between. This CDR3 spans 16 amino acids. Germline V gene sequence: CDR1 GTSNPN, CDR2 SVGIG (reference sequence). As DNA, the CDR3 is TGTGCCTGGAGTAATCGAACCGGGGTCTCCTACAATGAGCAGTTCTTC. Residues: CAWSNRTGVSYNEQFF. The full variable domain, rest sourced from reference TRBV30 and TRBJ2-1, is SQTIHQWPATLVQPVGSPLSLECTVEGTSNPNLYWYRQAAGRGLQLLFYSVGIGQISSEVPQNLSASRPQDRQFILSSKKLLLSDSGFYLCAWSNRTGVSYNEQFFGPGTRLTVL.

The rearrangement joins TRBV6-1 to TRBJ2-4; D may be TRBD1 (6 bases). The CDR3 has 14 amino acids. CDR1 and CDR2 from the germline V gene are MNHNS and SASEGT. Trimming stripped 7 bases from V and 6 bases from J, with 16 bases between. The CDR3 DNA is TGTGCCAGCAACCCGGGACAACGGGGAAACATTCAGTACTTC. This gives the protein CASNPGQRGNIQYF.

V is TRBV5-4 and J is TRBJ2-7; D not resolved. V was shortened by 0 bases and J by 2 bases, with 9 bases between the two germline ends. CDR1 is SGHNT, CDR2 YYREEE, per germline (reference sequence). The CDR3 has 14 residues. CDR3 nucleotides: TGTGCCAGCAGCTTGGATAGCCGCACCTACGAGCAGTACTTC. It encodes CASSLDSRTYEQYF.

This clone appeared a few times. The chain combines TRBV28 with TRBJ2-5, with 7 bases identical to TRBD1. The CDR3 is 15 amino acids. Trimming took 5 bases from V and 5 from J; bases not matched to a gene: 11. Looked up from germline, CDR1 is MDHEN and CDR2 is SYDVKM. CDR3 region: CASSPPKGGAETQYF. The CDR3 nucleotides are TGTGCCAGCAGTCCACCGAAAGGGGGCGCTGAGACCCAGTACTTC.

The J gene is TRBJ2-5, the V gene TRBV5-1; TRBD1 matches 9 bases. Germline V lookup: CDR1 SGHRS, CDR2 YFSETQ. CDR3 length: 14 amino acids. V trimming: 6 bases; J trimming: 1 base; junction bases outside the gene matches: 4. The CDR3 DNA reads TGCGCCAGCACGCAGACAGGGGGCCAAGAGACCCAGTACTTC. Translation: CASTQTGGQETQYF.

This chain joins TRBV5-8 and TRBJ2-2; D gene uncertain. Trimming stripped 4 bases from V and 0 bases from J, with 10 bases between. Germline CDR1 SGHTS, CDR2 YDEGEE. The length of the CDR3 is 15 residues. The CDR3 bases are TGTGCCAGCAGCCGTACTAAAACGAACACCGGGGAGCTGTTTTTT. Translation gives CASSRTKTNTGELFF.

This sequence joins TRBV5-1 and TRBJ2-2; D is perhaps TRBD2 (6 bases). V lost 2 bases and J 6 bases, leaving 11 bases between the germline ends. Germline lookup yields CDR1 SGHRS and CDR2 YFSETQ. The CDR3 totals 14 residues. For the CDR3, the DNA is TGCGCCAGCAGCTTCCCGGGGGACGCCGGGGAGCTGTTTTTT. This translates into CASSFPGDAGELFF.

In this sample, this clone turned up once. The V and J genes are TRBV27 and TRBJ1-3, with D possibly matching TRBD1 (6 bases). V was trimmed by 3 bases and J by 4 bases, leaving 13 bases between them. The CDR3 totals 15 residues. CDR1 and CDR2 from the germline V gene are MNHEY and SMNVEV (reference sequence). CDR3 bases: TGTGCCAGCAGTTTTCGAGGGGGATCAGGAAACACCATATATTTT. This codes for CASSFRGGSGNTIYF.

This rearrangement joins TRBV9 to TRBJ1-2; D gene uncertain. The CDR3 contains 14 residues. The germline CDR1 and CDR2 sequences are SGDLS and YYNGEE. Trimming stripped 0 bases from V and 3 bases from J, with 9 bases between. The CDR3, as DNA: TGTGCCAGCAGCGTAGAAGTGCGTGACTATGGCTACACCTTC. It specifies CASSVEVRDYGYTF.

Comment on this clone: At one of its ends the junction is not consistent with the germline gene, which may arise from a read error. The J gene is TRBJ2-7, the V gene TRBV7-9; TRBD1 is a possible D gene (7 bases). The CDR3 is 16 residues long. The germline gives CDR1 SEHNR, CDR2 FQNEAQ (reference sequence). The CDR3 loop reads CSSSPRGEYRINEQYF. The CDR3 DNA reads TGTTCCAGCAGCCCCAGGGGGGAATATCGGATTAACGAGCAGTACTTC.

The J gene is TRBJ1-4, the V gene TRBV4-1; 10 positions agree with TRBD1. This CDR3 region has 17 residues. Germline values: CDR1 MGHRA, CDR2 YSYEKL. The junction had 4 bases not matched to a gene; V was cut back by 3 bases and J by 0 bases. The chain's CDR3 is CASSHLGQGTTNEKLFF. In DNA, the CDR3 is TGCGCCAGCAGCCACCTGGGACAGGGGACAACTAATGAAAAACTGTTTTTT.

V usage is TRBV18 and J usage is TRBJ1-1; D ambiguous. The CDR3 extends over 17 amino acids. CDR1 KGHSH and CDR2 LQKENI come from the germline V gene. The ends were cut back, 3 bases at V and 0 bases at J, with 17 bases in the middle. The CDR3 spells CASSPLEGASVNTEAFF. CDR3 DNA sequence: TGTGCCAGCTCACCTCTTGAGGGTGCCTCCGTGAACACTGAAGCTTTCTTT.

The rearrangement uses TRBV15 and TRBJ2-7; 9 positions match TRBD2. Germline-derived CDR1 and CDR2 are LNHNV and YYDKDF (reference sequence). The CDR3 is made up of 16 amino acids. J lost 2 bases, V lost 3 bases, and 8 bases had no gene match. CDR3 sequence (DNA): TGTGCCACCAGCAGGTACGGGGCGGGAGGGCCCTACGAGCAGTACTTC. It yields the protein CATSRYGAGGPYEQYF.

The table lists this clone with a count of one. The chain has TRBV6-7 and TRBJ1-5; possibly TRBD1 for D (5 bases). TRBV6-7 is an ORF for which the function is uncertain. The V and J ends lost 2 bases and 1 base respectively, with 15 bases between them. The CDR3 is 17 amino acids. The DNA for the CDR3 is TGTGCCAGCAGTTACGGGAGGGGTCGAAAGAGCAATCAGCCCCAGCATTTT. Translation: CASSYGRGRKSNQPQHF.

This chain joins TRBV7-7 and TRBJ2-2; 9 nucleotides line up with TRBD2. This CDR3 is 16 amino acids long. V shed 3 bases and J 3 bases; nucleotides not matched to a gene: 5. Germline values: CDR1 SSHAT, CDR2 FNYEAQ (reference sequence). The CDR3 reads CASSLSGGRHTGELFF. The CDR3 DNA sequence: TGTGCCAGCAGCTTGAGCGGGGGGAGGCACACCGGGGAGCTGTTTTTT.

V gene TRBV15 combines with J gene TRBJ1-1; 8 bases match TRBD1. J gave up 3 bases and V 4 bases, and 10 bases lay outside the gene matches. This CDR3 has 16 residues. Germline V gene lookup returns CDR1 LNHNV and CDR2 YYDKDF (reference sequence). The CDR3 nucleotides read TGTGCCACCAGCAAAGGGACAGGCAGGGGGGACACTGAAGCTTTCTTT. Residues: CATSKGTGRGDTEAFF.